This T cell receptor (beta chain) was captured by sequencing in a study of beta chain features in type 1 diabetes. Every bit of the isolated RNA underwent reverse transcription, so sequencing read expressed TCRB transcripts. About 3.4 million reads per sample on average were obtained from naive, central memory and regulatory T cell samples. Assay used: immunoSEQ multiplex PCR; TCRdb lists only in-frame clones, some missing. The sample has about 650,000 clones; around 12% are singletons. There are a few counts of this clone. The target antigen is unknown. Regarding the study as a whole: In these data, an HLA type influence on TCRB rearrangement remained unresolved. The study found moderately but significantly shorter TCRB CDR3s in all four CD4+ subsets of Type 1 diabetes patients.

This CDR3 comprises 15 residues. CDR1 is SGHTA and CDR2 is FQGTGA in the germline V gene. V was clipped by 5 bases and J by 2 bases; unmatched bases: 6. The TCR comes from a man aged 25-40 years with type 1 diabetes. The chain employs TRBV7-3 and TRBJ2-3; 8 bases agree with TRBD1. Sequencing input: naive CD4+ T cells from blood. CDR3 region: CASSPGDRYTDTQYF. CDR3 bases: TGTGCCAGCAGCCCCGGGGACAGGTACACAGATACGCAGTATTTT.